Described below is a single TCR beta chain sequence and its context. These data belong to a study of T cells and Merkel cell carcinoma outcomes. CDR1 is MGHRA and CDR2 is YSYEKL in the germline V gene. V lost 1 base and J 8 bases, leaving 9 bases between the germline ends. The CDR3 runs to 14 residues. Clones were sequenced by immunoSEQ multiplex PCR, and TCRdb holds only the in-frame ones, with some missing. Of 14,000 or so clones in the sample, over 85% were seen once. The sequence was obtained from a human donor with Merkel cell carcinoma. Sequencing input: tumor tissue from Merkel cell carcinoma. V and J are TRBV4-1 and TRBJ1-6; TRBD1 might be the D (5 bases). CDR3 sequence reads: CASSQGGSDSPLHF. Here the CDR3 DNA reads TGCGCCAGCAGCCAAGGGGGCTCGGATTCACCCCTCCACTTT.